This TCR beta chain derives from a study of long-term antiretroviral therapy in people with HIV. Whole-study findings and limits: Control repertoires displayed wider CDR3 length ranges than the HIV repertoires. Increased diversity was seen after ART, yet it remained lower than in transplant donor controls.

Regarding this clone: Its specificity is not known.

Germline V lookup: CDR1 SGHRS, CDR2 YFSETQ. Trimming cost V 3 bases and J 4 bases, with 17 bases left between them. The CDR3 has 16 amino acids. All participants with HIV were treated in the United States. Researchers ran immunoSEQ v3.0 at survey level. The data were produced by immunoSEQ multiplex PCR, yet TCRdb's version contains in-frame clones alone and is incomplete. Of tens of thousands of clones in the sample, around 80% were seen once. The receptor's source is a woman aged 30 to 39 with HIV. Here the sequenced sample was unsorted PBMCs, taken 0.2 years after starting antiretroviral therapy. J is TRBJ1-3 and V is TRBV5-1; D remains ambiguous. The CDR3 spells CASSSAVRGSGNTIYF. The CDR3 DNA reads TGCGCCAGCAGCTCCGCGGTCCGGGGTTCGGGAAACACCATATATTTT.